The T cell receptor (beta chain) described here comes from a study of CDR3 diversity in severe acne. From the PCR reads, TCRdb called clonotypes with MiXCR, one entry per CDR3 protein. The repertoire has around 85,000 distinct CDR3 sequences, 49% of them found once; the top ten carry around a tenth. With respect to this clonotype: The junction shows a germline mismatch at one end, possibly a read error.

The CDR3 is 17 amino acids. In germline, CDR1 is MGHDK, CDR2 SYGVNS. V is TRBV25-1 and J is TRBJ2-3; 13 bases are a match to TRBD2. The TCR originated in a male donor with severe acne vulgaris. The specimen sequenced was blood. The CDR3, as DNA: TGTGCCAGCAGTGACCGCGGGGGACTAGCGGGAACAGTTACGCAGTATTTT. As protein: CASSDRGGLAGTVTQYF.